This is a list of T cell receptor beta chains from one sample in a study of T cell responses to AZD1222 COVID-19 vaccine. Clones were read by immunoSEQ multiplex PCR, and TCRdb kept only the in-frame ones, dropping some. The sample includes around 130,000 clones, roughly 91% of them seen just once. Specimen: peripheral blood, collected on day 0 of AZD1222 vaccination. The receptors derive from an adult in good health. CDR3s include the opening cysteine and the closing phenylalanine or tryptophan.

V gene	CDR3 length	J gene	CDR3 protein
TRBV7-8	16	TRBJ2-1	CASSPFLAGGPREQFF
TRBV5-1	13	TRBJ1-1	CASSLGGNTEAFF
TRBV5-5	16	TRBJ1-5	CASSFEGVISNQPQHF
TRBV6-5	11	TRBJ1-1	CASMGYTEAFF
TRBV2	15	TRBJ2-7	CASRNSMDHTYEQYF
TRBV27	17	TRBJ2-4	CASSLRTGGEAKNIQYF
TRBV2	15	TRBJ2-3	CASSPGGDSEDTQYF
TRBV27	15	TRBJ1-6	CASRTGSSLDSPLHF
TRBV29-1	13	TRBJ2-7	CSVTGKGWYEQYF
TRBV20-1	10	TRBJ2-1	CSAVYNEQFF
TRBV19	13	TRBJ1-1	CASSRQGIAEAFF
TRBV30	12	TRBJ1-1	CAWSVGGTEAFF
TRBV5-4	13	TRBJ2-5	CASRIAGGETQYF
TRBV18	14	TRBJ2-2	CASSPTTHTGELFF
TRBV7-9	12	TRBJ2-1	CASSFGTNEQFF
TRBV6-2/TRBV6-3	18	TRBJ2-3	CASSKTSGRPVRVDTQYF
TRBV5-1	11	TRBJ1-1	CASRENTEAFF
TRBV4-1	15	TRBJ2-2	CASSLGAANTGELFF
TRBV4-3	14	TRBJ1-2	CASSQARGGAGYTF
TRBV5-4	14	TRBJ1-1	CASSLERGNTEAFF
TRBV7-3	13	TRBJ1-2	CASSPGGGYGYTF
TRBV7-6	15	TRBJ1-2	CASSPSTGQGHGYTF
TRBV7-9	14	TRBJ1-4	CASSLFTANEKLFF
TRBV5-4	14	TRBJ1-1	CASSSQGVNTEAFF
TRBV2	14	TRBJ2-7	CASSEFAGGYEQYF
TRBV5-1	13	TRBJ2-5	CASTFDEGGTQYF
TRBV25-1	13	TRBJ2-2	CASRVGDTGELFF